This TCR beta chain derives from a study of vaccination and CD4 T cells after COVID-19. Across the whole study: PCR on nasal swabs identified SARS-CoV-2 in convalescent patients, of whom 9 or 10 were mild and one severe.

The treatment: roughly 11-day PBMC culture with coronavirus spike peptide pools or control peptides (ViraFEST assay). Researchers used the Oncomine TCR Beta short-read assay to sequence DNA from cultured CD4+ T cells. TCRdb re-called the PCR reads with MiXCR, one entry per CDR3 protein. The repertoire holds 13,000 or so distinct CDR3 sequences, with under 65% as singletons. This clonotype was counted between two and nine times. Its cognate antigen is unknown. The sample consisted of CD4+ T cells from blood, cultured in vitro. The receptor's source is a human donor who had recovered from COVID-19.

The CDR3 DNA sequence: TGTGCCAGCAGCTTAGCGAGGACAGGGAACTATGGCTACACCTTC. Protein sequence: CASSLARTGNYGYTF. This chain uses TRBV7-9 with TRBJ1-2; 8 nucleotides align to TRBD1. CDR3 length: 15 amino acids. V shed 0 bases, J shed 2 bases, and the junction held 2 bases outside the gene matches. CDR1 and CDR2 from the germline V gene are SEHNR and FQNEAQ (reference sequence).